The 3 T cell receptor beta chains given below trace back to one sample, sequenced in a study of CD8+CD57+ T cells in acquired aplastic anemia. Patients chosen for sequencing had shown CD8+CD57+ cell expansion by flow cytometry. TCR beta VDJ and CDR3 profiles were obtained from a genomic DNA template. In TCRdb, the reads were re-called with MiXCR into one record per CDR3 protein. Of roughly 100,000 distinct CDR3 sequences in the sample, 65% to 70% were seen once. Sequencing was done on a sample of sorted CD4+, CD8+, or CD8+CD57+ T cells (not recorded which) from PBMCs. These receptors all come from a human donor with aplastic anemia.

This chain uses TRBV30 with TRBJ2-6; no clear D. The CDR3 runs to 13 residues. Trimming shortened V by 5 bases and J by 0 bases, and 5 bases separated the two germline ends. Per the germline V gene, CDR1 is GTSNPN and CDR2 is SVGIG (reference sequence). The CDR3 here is CAWRNSGANVLTF. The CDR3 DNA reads TGTGCCTGGCGTAACTCTGGGGCCAACGTCCTGACTTTC.

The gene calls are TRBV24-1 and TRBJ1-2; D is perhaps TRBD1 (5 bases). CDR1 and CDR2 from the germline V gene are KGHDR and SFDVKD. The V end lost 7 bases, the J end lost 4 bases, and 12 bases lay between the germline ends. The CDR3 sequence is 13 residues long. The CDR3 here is CATSYRSGYGYTF. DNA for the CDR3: TGTGCCACCAGCTACAGGAGCGGCTATGGCTACACCTTC.

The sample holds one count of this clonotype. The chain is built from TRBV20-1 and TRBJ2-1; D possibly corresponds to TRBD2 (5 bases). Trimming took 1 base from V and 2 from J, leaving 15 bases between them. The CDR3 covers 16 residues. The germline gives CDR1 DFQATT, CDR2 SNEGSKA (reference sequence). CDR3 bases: TGCAGTGCTAGAGGACACCGGGATGGCGCCTACAATGAGCAGTTCTTC. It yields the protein CSARGHRDGAYNEQFF.